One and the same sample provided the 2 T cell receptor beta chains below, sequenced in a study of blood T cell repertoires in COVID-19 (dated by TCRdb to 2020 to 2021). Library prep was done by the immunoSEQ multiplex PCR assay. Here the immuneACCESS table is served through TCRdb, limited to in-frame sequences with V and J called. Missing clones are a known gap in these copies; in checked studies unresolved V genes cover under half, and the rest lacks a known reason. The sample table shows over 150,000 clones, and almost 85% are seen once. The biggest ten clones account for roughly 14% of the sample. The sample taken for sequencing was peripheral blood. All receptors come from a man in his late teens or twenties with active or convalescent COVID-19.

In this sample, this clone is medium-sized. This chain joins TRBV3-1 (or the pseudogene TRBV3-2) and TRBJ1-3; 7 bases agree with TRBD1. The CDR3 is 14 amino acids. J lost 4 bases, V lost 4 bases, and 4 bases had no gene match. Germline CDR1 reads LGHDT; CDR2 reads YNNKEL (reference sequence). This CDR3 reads CASSRQGEGNTIYF. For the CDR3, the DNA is TGTGCCAGCAGCCGACAGGGTGAGGGAAACACCATATATTTT.

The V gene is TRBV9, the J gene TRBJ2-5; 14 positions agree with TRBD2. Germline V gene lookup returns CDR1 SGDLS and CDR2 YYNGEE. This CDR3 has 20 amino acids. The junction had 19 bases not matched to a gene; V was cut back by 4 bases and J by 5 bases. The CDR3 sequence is CASSSEMTSGGALLRETQYF. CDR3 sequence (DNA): TGTGCCAGCAGCTCCGAAATGACTAGCGGGGGGGCCCTTCTTAGGGAGACCCAGTACTTC.